The 27 T cell receptor beta chains listed next were all sequenced from one sample in a study of glioma-infiltrating T cells. TCR alpha and beta CDR3 regions were amplified from RNA using iRepertoire nested multiplex PCR. TCRdb reanalysed the multiplex PCR reads using MiXCR and keeps one entry per CDR3 protein. The sample carries 400,000 or so distinct CDR3 sequences, 41% recorded once. The sample was glioma tissue, nonneoplastic brain tissue, or PBMCs (not recorded which). All receptors derive from a human donor with low-grade glioma or glioblastoma, undergoing nonglioma brain surgery, or in good health (not recorded which).

With regard to this clonotype: This could be a read error, since a much larger clone is one nucleotide away. No conserved phenylalanine or tryptophan ends this CDR3, so it is likely a read error. The J gene is TRBJ2-5, the V gene TRBV20-1; 10 bases line up with TRBD2. The CDR3 is 15 residues long. The germline gives CDR1 DFQATT, CDR2 SNEGSKA (reference sequence). V lost 0 bases to trimming and J lost 5 bases; unmatched junction nucleotides: 6. CDR3 bases: TGCAGTGCTAGAGATAAGTCTAGCGGGAGTGAGACCCAGTACCTC. Amino acid sequence: CSARDKSSGSETQYL.

This clonotype was counted between two and nine times. The germline gene is not matched at one end of the junction; a read error may be the cause. The chain couples TRBV6-2 or TRBV6-3 to TRBJ2-1; D perhaps matches TRBD1 (5 bases). Germline lookup yields CDR1 MNHEY and CDR2 SVGEGT. This CDR3 is built from 12 residues. The CDR3 DNA is TGTGCCAGCAGAACCAGGGTGAATGAGCAGTCCTTC. This sequence encodes CASRTRVNEQSF.

The V and J genes are TRBV18 and TRBJ2-4; D remains ambiguous. This CDR3 has 12 amino acids. Germline assignment: CDR1 KGHSH and CDR2 LQKENI. Trimming removed 3 bases from V and 8 bases from J, with 8 bases in between. This CDR3 reads CASSPERDIQYF. In nucleotides, the CDR3 is TGTGCCAGCTCACCGGAGAGAGACATTCAGTACTTC.

This chain joins TRBV20-1 and TRBJ2-7, with 13 nucleotides matching TRBD2. The length of the CDR3 is 14 residues. Germline CDR1 reads DFQATT; CDR2 reads SNEGSKA (reference sequence). The CDR3 nucleotides are TGCAGCGTTGCCAGGACTAGCGGGAGCCAAGAGCAGTACTTC. It translates to CSVARTSGSQEQYF.

The table lists this clonotype with a few counts. This rearrangement joins TRBV5-1 to TRBJ1-1, with D possibly TRBD1 on 5 matching bases. CDR3 length: 14 residues. Germline V CDR1 and CDR2: SGHRS, YFSETQ. V was trimmed by 4 bases and J by 0 bases, leaving 10 bases between them. The CDR3 sequence: CASSPGEMNTEAFF. CDR3 bases: TGCGCCAGCAGCCCGGGGGAGATGAACACTGAAGCTTTCTTT.

There are a few counts of this clonotype. The V and J genes are TRBV6-2 or TRBV6-3 and TRBJ2-7, with 8 bases identical to TRBD2. The junction had 4 bases not matched to a gene; V was cut back by 10 bases and J by 2 bases. Per the germline V gene, CDR1 is MNHEY and CDR2 is SVGEGT. The CDR3 sequence is 12 residues long. CDR3: CAIGRAAYEQYF. CDR3 DNA sequence: TGTGCCATCGGGAGGGCCGCCTACGAGCAGTACTTC.

The chain uses TRBV7-2 and TRBJ2-1; TRBD2 agrees at 15 bases. V lost 3 bases, J lost 9 bases, and 9 bases stayed unmatched. Germline lookup yields CDR1 SGHTA and CDR2 FQGNSA. The CDR3 loop spans 17 amino acids. The CDR3 coding sequence is TGTGCCAGCAGCTTCCAAATGCCGGGACTAGCGGGAGGTGAGCAGTTCTTC. This codes for CASSFQMPGLAGGEQFF.

A few counts support this clonotype. The rearrangement joins TRBV7-2 to TRBJ2-1; D possibly corresponds to TRBD2 (6 bases). This CDR3 comprises 14 residues. Trimming removed 1 base at V and 7 bases at J, with 11 bases between. The germline V gene encodes CDR1 SGHTA and CDR2 FQGNSA. CDR3 in amino acids: CASSLVGTGNEQFF. In nucleotides, the CDR3 is TGTGCCAGCAGCTTAGTTGGGACTGGAAATGAGCAGTTCTTC.

A note on this clonotype: Its ends do not fully match the called genes, so a read error is possible. This sequence joins TRBV7-2 and TRBJ2-7; D may match TRBD1 or TRBD2 (5 bases each). The CDR3 is 15 amino acids. Germline-derived CDR1 and CDR2 are SGHTA and FQGNSA. This chain's CDR3 is CASSQASRGFYEQYF. Here the CDR3 DNA reads TGCGCCAGCAGCCAGGCCTCCCGGGGCTTCTACGAGCAGTACTTC.

The J gene is TRBJ2-3, the V gene TRBV24-1, with D perhaps TRBD2 (5 bases). CDR3 length equals 11 residues. Looked up from germline, CDR1 is KGHDR and CDR2 is SFDVKD. V lost 3 bases, J lost 9 bases, and 6 bases lay in between. CDR3 sequence (DNA): TGTGCCACCAGTGATGAGGGCACGCAGTATTTT. It translates to CATSDEGTQYF.

V and J are TRBV20-1 and TRBJ1-2; D unclear. Germline CDR1 reads DFQATT; CDR2 reads SNEGSKA (reference sequence). CDR3 length equals 11 residues. Between the trimmed V and J ends, which lost 5 bases and 14 bases, there was a span of 18 bases. The CDR3 DNA follows: TGCAGTGCTTACGAAGCCAACCCGGGGACCTTC. Amino acids: CSAYEANPGTF.

This clonotype was detected only once. Compared with germline, one end of the junction differs, possibly owing to a read error. The chain links TRBV15 to TRBJ2-5; no definite D call. Germline CDR1 LNHNV, CDR2 YYDKDF (reference sequence). This CDR3 region has 14 residues. CDR3 amino acids: CATSRDRSAETLYF. The CDR3 DNA is TGTGCCACCAGCAGAGATAGATCGGCGGAGACCCTGTACTTC.

This chain uses TRBV6-2 or TRBV6-3 with TRBJ1-1, with D perhaps matching TRBD1 (6 bases). The germline CDR1 and CDR2 sequences are MNHEY and SVGEGT. The V and J ends lost 3 bases and 3 bases respectively, with 8 bases between them. The CDR3 sequence is 13 residues long. The CDR3 protein is CASSYDRYTEAFF. The CDR3 bases are TGTGCCAGCAGTTATGACAGGTACACTGAAGCTTTCTTT.

A note on this clonotype: Given a much more abundant clone one base away, this may be a read error. The chain uses TRBV20-1 and TRBJ1-1; TRBD1 matches at 7 bases. CDR3 length: 15 amino acids. Germline CDR1 reads DFQATT; CDR2 reads SNEGSKA (reference sequence). CDR3: CSARDYRGTNTEALF. The CDR3 region has the DNA TGCAGTGCTAGAGATTACAGGGGAACGAACACTGAAGCTTTGTTT.

This clonotype was observed at least ten times. The gene calls are TRBV15 and TRBJ1-5; TRBD1 agrees at 7 bases. CDR3 length: 15 residues. The junction had 7 bases not matched to a gene; V was cut back by 3 bases and J by 5 bases. Germline V gives CDR1 LNHNV, CDR2 YYDKDF (reference sequence). The CDR3 nucleotides are TGTGCCACCAGCAGGTGGAGGGGGCCCTATCAGCCCCAGCATTTT. This codes for CATSRWRGPYQPQHF.

V is TRBV2 and J is TRBJ2-5; possibly TRBD2 for D (6 bases). The germline V gene has CDR1 SNHLY and CDR2 FYNNEI. The V gene lost 6 bases and the J gene lost 3 bases, with 14 bases spanning the gap. The CDR3 extends over 14 amino acids. CDR3 bases: TGTGCCAGCAGGGGCGGGACCGCTGAAGAGACCCAGTACTTC. Translating it yields CASRGGTAEETQYF.

Of note for this clonotype: At one of its ends the junction is not consistent with the germline gene, which may arise from a read error. V gene TRBV29-1 combines with J gene TRBJ2-1, with D uncertain. CDR1 is SQVTM, CDR2 ANQGSEA, per germline. The CDR3 length is 11 residues. This CDR3 reads CSQRGTNERFF. The CDR3 DNA sequence: TGCAGCCAACGAGGAACCAATGAGCGGTTCTTC.

Details on this clonotype: One end of the junction varies from germline; a read error may be responsible. The chain joins TRBV6-2 or TRBV6-3 to TRBJ2-2; 9 positions agree with TRBD1. The CDR3 loop spans 17 amino acids. Per the germline V gene, CDR1 is MNHEY and CDR2 is SVGEGT. The CDR3 loop is CANSRHPGQGNTGELFF. CDR3 nucleotides: TGTGCCAACAGTAGACACCCGGGACAGGGAAATACCGGGGAGCTGTTTTTT.

J is TRBJ2-1 and V is TRBV19; 9 nucleotides match TRBD2. Germline V lookup: CDR1 LNHDA, CDR2 SQIVND (reference sequence). V shed 1 base and J 6 bases; nucleotides not matched to a gene: 7. The CDR3 contains 16 residues. CDR3 sequence reads: CASSIGGLAVINEQFF. The CDR3 bases are TGTGCCAGTAGTATAGGGGGACTAGCCGTCATCAATGAGCAGTTCTTC.

The genes are TRBV20-1 and TRBJ1-1; D perhaps matches TRBD1 (6 bases). Germline CDR1 reads DFQATT; CDR2 reads SNEGSKA (reference sequence). The CDR3 contains 12 residues. The DNA of the CDR3 is TGCACCACGACGCTGGGGACAAGGCGGGCTTTCTTT. Protein: CTTTLGTRRAFF.

In its sample, this clonotype was seen a few times. The V gene is TRBV27, the J gene TRBJ2-1; tentatively, D is TRBD1 (6 bases). V lost 6 bases and J 4 bases, leaving 16 bases between the germline ends. Germline values: CDR1 MNHEY, CDR2 SMNVEV (reference sequence). CDR3 length equals 15 residues. Here the CDR3 DNA reads TGTGCCAGCAGACCCGGGACAACTGCTTACAATGAGCAGTTCTTC. This encodes CASRPGTTAYNEQFF.

The chain uses TRBV6-2 or TRBV6-3 and TRBJ2-2, with TRBD1 identical over 9 bases. The germline V gene has CDR1 MNHEY and CDR2 SVGEGT. This CDR3 spans 19 amino acids. Germline trimming cut 0 bases from V and 4 bases from J; bases unmatched to any gene: 12. The CDR3 coding sequence is TGTGCCAGCAGTTACTCCCAGTCCCGGGACAGGGAGACCACCGGGGAGCTGTTTTTT. This encodes CASSYSQSRDRETTGELFF.

This clonotype was seen a handful of times. The rearrangement links TRBV12-3 or TRBV12-4 to TRBJ1-5; D is uncertain. The CDR3 loop spans 14 amino acids. V lost 6 bases, J lost 5 bases, and 14 bases lay in between. CDR3 sequence (DNA): TGTGCCAGCAGCCAAGGAGCCTTTGATCAGCCCCAGCATTTT. It codes for CASSQGAFDQPQHF.

This chain uses TRBV4-3 with TRBJ2-3, with no clear D. Deletions cut 4 bases from V and 2 bases from J, with 16 bases between. Germline CDR1 reads LGHNA; CDR2 reads YSLEER. The CDR3 contains 16 residues. The CDR3 DNA reads as TGCGCCAGCAGCCCAATAGGGCCACCCGACACAGATACGCAGTATTTT. Encoded protein: CASSPIGPPDTDTQYF.

As for this clonotype: A much larger clone lies a single base off, so this may be a read error. V gene TRBV6-2 or TRBV6-3 combines with J gene TRBJ1-5; no definite D call. The CDR3 runs 14 residues. V lost 5 bases to trimming and J lost 6 bases, with 14 bases between them. Germline CDR1 reads MNHEY; CDR2 reads SVGEGT. The CDR3 spells CASSRGHGFQPQHF. In nucleotides, the CDR3 is TGTGCCAGCAGTCGTGGCCACGGGTTTCAGCCCCAGCATTTT.

The chain has TRBV7-3 and TRBJ2-1; no clear D gene. This CDR3 spans 11 amino acids. V lost 4 bases to trimming and J lost 10 bases, with 8 bases between them. Germline lookup yields CDR1 SGHTA and CDR2 FQGTGA. CDR3 amino acids: CASSSGREQFF. The CDR3 DNA reads as TGTGCCAGCAGCTCCGGCAGAGAGCAGTTCTTC.

To note about this clonotype: This may stem from a read error, because a much larger clone lies one nucleotide away. The rearrangement links TRBV20-1 to TRBJ1-2, with D tentatively TRBD1 (5 bases). The CDR3 is 13 amino acids. V dropped 7 bases and J dropped 3 bases, with 15 bases sitting between them. The V gene's germline CDR1 is DFQATT and CDR2 SNEGSKA (reference sequence). The CDR3 DNA follows: TGCAGTGAGACACGGTCGGGGGACTATGGCTACACCTTC. It encodes CSETRSGDYGYTF.